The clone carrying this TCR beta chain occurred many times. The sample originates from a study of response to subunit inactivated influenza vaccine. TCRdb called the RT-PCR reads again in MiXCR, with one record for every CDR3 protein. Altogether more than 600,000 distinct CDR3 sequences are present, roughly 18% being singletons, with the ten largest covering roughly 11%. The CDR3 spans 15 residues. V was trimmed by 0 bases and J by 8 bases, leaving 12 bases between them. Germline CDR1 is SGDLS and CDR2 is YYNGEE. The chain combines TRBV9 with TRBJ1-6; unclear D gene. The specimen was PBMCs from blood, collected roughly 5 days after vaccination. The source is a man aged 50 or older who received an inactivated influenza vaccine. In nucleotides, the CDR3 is TGTGCCAGCAGCGTAGGCCCGGGCTACGATTCACCCCTCCACTTT. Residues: CASSVGPGYDSPLHF.